The rows below give T cell receptor beta chains drawn from one sample of a study of identical twins. MiXCR was run by TCRdb on the 5' RACE reads, yielding one entry per CDR3 protein. The sample has 470,000 or so distinct CDR3 sequences, about 24% seen once. The data were also submitted as part of a second study, on T cells expressing NK-cell markers.

The sample comprised CD4+ T cells sorted from blood. All receptors derive from a woman under 30 in good health. Both conserved end residues are part of each CDR3. A D gene is named only where the DNA matches it firmly. For some rows the clone size is stated as once, few or many, or as a class when expanded; others skip it.

TRBV6-2/TRBV6-3	14	TRBJ1-5	NA	TRBD1	CASSWTGDGQPQHF	TGTGCCAGCAGTTGGACAGGGGACGGTCAGCCCCAGCATTTT
TRBV5-1	12	TRBJ2-7	few	NA	CASSLTQDEQYF	TGCGCCAGCAGCTTGACTCAGGACGAGCAGTACTTC
TRBV10-3	13	TRBJ2-7	NA	NA	CAISERDNYEQYF	TGTGCCATCAGTGAGAGGGACAACTACGAGCAGTACTTC
TRBV9	12	TRBJ1-2	NA	NA	CASSVPDYGYTF	TGTGCCAGCAGCGTGCCGGACTATGGCTACACCTTC
TRBV12-3/TRBV12-4	15	TRBJ2-7	few	TRBD1	CASSFRDRVFHEQYF	TGTGCCAGCAGTTTTCGGGACAGGGTATTCCACGAGCAGTACTTC
TRBV6-2/TRBV6-3	19	TRBJ2-7	few	TRBD2	CASSFTISSGRPVTYEQYF	TGTGCCAGCAGTTTCACCATAAGTAGCGGGAGGCCCGTTACCTACGAGCAGTACTTC
TRBV29-1	14	TRBJ2-2	NA	NA	CSVRGPTIAGELFF	TGCAGCGTTCGGGGACCGACGATCGCCGGGGAGCTGTTTTTT
TRBV20-1	15	TRBJ1-5	NA	NA	CSARVRGASNQPQHF	TGCAGTGCTAGAGTGAGGGGGGCGAGCAATCAGCCCCAGCATTTT
TRBV7-2	13	TRBJ2-7	NA	NA	CASSLYRAYEQYF	TGTGCCAGCAGCCTATACAGGGCCTACGAGCAGTACTTC
TRBV6-1	16	TRBJ2-1	NA	TRBD2	CASSLRTSGGINEQFF	TGTGCCAGCAGTCTCCGGACTAGCGGGGGAATCAATGAGCAGTTCTTC
TRBV24-1	15	TRBJ2-2	NA	NA	CATSDWRENTGELFF	TGTGCCACCAGTGACTGGCGGGAGAACACCGGGGAGCTGTTTTTT
TRBV30	14	TRBJ2-4	few	TRBD1	CAWTPEDRRYIQYF	TGTGCCTGGACTCCCGAGGACAGGAGGTACATTCAGTACTTC
TRBV6-1	15	TRBJ2-5	few	NA	CASSKQVPSKETQYF	TGTGCCAGCAGTAAACAGGTGCCGTCCAAAGAGACCCAGTACTTC
TRBV24-1	13	TRBJ2-7	NA	NA	CATSAGRAYEQYF	TGTGCCACCAGTGCGGGACGGGCCTACGAGCAGTACTTC
TRBV5-6	12	TRBJ1-2	NA	NA	CASSINVYGYTF	TGTGCCAGCAGCATTAACGTCTATGGCTACACCTTC
TRBV6-1	11	TRBJ2-2	NA	NA	CAAGPTGELFF	TGTGCCGCGGGCCCTACCGGGGAGCTGTTTTTT
TRBV6-1	13	TRBJ2-7	few	NA	CASMLGLLYEQYF	TGTGCCAGCATGCTGGGACTTCTCTACGAGCAGTACTTC
TRBV6-2/TRBV6-3	14	TRBJ2-1	few	NA	CASIPGPAINEQFF	TGTGCCAGCATCCCGGGCCCCGCGATTAATGAGCAGTTCTTC
TRBV4-2	15	TRBJ2-1	few	NA	CASSQAPTVNNEQFF	TGTGCCAGCAGCCAAGCGCCGACAGTTAACAATGAGCAGTTCTTC
TRBV20-1	16	TRBJ2-2	few	TRBD1	CSARDYQGARTGELFF	TGCAGTGCTAGAGATTACCAGGGGGCGCGGACCGGGGAGCTGTTTTTT
TRBV19	16	TRBJ2-1	few	NA	CASMGIVGQNYNEQFF	TGTGCCAGTATGGGGATCGTGGGCCAAAACTACAATGAGCAGTTCTTC
TRBV20-1	14	TRBJ2-5	NA	TRBD2	CSATLAGPGETQYF	TGCAGTGCTACCCTAGCGGGGCCCGGGGAGACCCAGTACTTC
TRBV5-1	13	TRBJ2-7	NA	NA	CASSLRRPGEQYF	TGCGCCAGCAGCTTGAGGAGGCCGGGCGAGCAGTACTTC
TRBV7-9	16	TRBJ2-2	NA	NA	CASSFQSGVTAGELFF	TGTGCCAGCAGCTTCCAGTCGGGGGTAACGGCCGGGGAGCTGTTTTTT
TRBV10-3	15	TRBJ2-3	few	NA	CAISPRIGLTDTQYF	TGTGCCATCAGCCCCCGAATAGGGCTCACAGATACGCAGTATTTT
TRBV6-1	15	TRBJ2-5	NA	TRBD1	CGLNGSDRSLVTQYF	TGTGGCTTGAACGGATCGGACAGGTCCCTTGTTACCCAGTACTTC
TRBV5-1	15	TRBJ1-4	few	NA	CASSRQPATNEKLFF	TGCGCCAGCAGCCGACAGCCGGCCACTAATGAAAAACTGTTTTTT
TRBV6-1	18	TRBJ2-1	NA	TRBD1	CASSPRFGQALGGNEQFF	TGTGCCAGCAGCCCTAGATTCGGACAGGCCTTAGGGGGCAATGAGCAGTTCTTC
TRBV3-1	14	TRBJ2-1	NA	NA	CASSGLGGGGEQFF	TGTGCCAGCAGCGGACTTGGAGGGGGAGGCGAGCAGTTCTTC
TRBV11-3	12	TRBJ1-1	NA	TRBD1	CASSRQGRVGFF	TGTGCCAGCAGCCGACAGGGTCGGGTCGGTTTCTTT
TRBV20-1	16	TRBJ2-3	few	TRBD2	CSAKEGRAGAEDTQYF	TGCAGTGCTAAAGAGGGGCGTGCGGGAGCGGAAGATACGCAGTATTTT
TRBV12-3/TRBV12-4	15	TRBJ2-7	few	TRBD2	CASSGLAGSSYEQYF	TGTGCCAGCAGCGGACTAGCGGGATCCTCCTACGAGCAGTACTTC
TRBV6-6	12	TRBJ2-7	many	NA	CASRGRNYEQYF	TGTGCCAGCAGAGGGAGAAACTACGAGCAGTACTTC
TRBV5-1	16	TRBJ2-5	NA	NA	CASSLVGGGVGETQYF	TGCGCCAGCAGCTTGGTCGGGGGAGGTGTTGGCGAGACCCAGTACTTC
TRBV10-3	15	TRBJ2-3	NA	TRBD2	CAIRGSGGYTDTQYF	TGTGCCATCAGGGGTAGCGGGGGATACACAGATACGCAGTATTTT
TRBV20-1	17	TRBJ1-1	NA	NA	CSARERFGGPGGTEAFF	TGCAGTGCTAGAGAGCGTTTCGGAGGACCCGGGGGGACTGAAGCTTTCTTT
TRBV20-1	13	TRBJ1-5	NA	NA	CSAGRTSNQPQHF	TGCAGTGCTGGACGGACTAGCAATCAGCCCCAGCATTTT
TRBV21-1	16	TRBJ2-2	few	NA	CASSTRDNDNTGELFF	TGTGCCAGCAGCACCCGGGACAACGACAACACCGGGGAGCTGTTTTTT
TRBV20-1	14	TRBJ1-5	few	NA	CSARDQVRLQPQHF	TGCAGTGCTAGAGACCAAGTTCGTTTGCAGCCCCAGCATTTT
TRBV5-6	12	TRBJ2-7	few	TRBD2	CASRLWEGEQYF	TGTGCCAGCAGACTATGGGAGGGCGAGCAGTACTTC